The 32 T cell receptor beta chains below come from one sample, sequenced in a study of T cells in Graves' hyperthyroidism and ophthalmopathy. RNA transcripts served as the template for amplifying TCR beta CDR3 regions. A set of HTBI primers served as the primers for a first-round RT-PCR of the TCR CDR3. One entry per CDR3 protein, called by TCRdb with MiXCR from the multiplex PCR reads. The data show 300,000 to 450,000 distinct CDR3 sequences, less than 20% seen once. Input material: blood. The receptor set was obtained from a man between 18 and 29 years old with Graves' ophthalmopathy.

The table lists this clonotype with a count of one. This chain connects TRBV11-2 to TRBJ2-7; 14 nucleotides match TRBD2. V dropped 3 bases and J dropped 1; count of bases not matched to a gene: 11. The CDR3 totals 19 residues. CDR1 and CDR2 from the germline V gene are SGHAT and FQNNGV. CDR3 amino acids: CASSLPGLAGVSLSYEQYF. As DNA, the CDR3 is TGTGCCAGCAGCTTGCCGGGACTAGCGGGAGTAAGTTTGTCCTACGAGCAGTACTTC. The variable domain in full, with the rest retrieved from reference TRBV11-2 and TRBJ2-7, is EAGVAQSPRYKIIEKRQSVAFWCNPISGHATLYWYQQILGQGPKLLIQFQNNGVVDDSQLPKDRFSAERLKGVDSTLKIQPAKLEDSAVYLCASSLPGLAGVSLSYEQYFGPGTRLTVT.

This clonotype has a count of ten or more. The V call is TRBV2, the J call TRBJ2-7; maybe TRBD2 (5 bases). Germline lookup yields CDR1 SNHLY and CDR2 FYNNEI. This CDR3 has 12 residues. The CDR3 DNA is TGTGCATCTAGTGGAGGTTCCTACGAGCAGTACTTC. This codes for CASSGGSYEQYF.

This clonotype has only a few counts. The chain recombines TRBV4-1 with TRBJ2-5, with TRBD1 as a possible D gene (5 bases). V was pared by 3 bases and J by 3 bases, with 11 bases between. This CDR3 has 14 amino acids. Germline lookup yields CDR1 MGHRA and CDR2 YSYEKL. DNA for the CDR3: TGCGCCAGCAGCCAGGGGCCAGGAAAAGAGACCCAGTACTTC. Protein sequence: CASSQGPGKETQYF.

This clonotype was recorded many times. The rearrangement uses TRBV7-9 and TRBJ2-2, with TRBD2 matching 7 bases. CDR3 size: 16 residues. After removal of 8 bases from V and 6 bases from J, the junction contained 15 bases not matched to a gene. CDR1 SEHNR and CDR2 FQNEAQ come from the germline V gene (reference sequence). The DNA of the CDR3 is TGTGCCAGCCCTAAAGATGATACTAGCGTTCCCGGGGAGCTGTTTTTT. It specifies CASPKDDTSVPGELFF. The variable domain in full, with the rest retrieved from reference TRBV7-9 and TRBJ2-2, is DTGVSQNPRHKITKRGQNVTFRCDPISEHNRLYWYRQTLGQGPEFLTYFQNEAQLEKSRLLSDRFSAERPKGSFSTLEIQRTEQGDSAMYLCASPKDDTSVPGELFFGEGSRLTVL.

In this sample, this clonotype turned up many times. The chain employs TRBV5-1 and TRBJ1-1; 10 nucleotides align to TRBD1. Losses at the gene ends were 5 bases for V and 6 bases for J; bases not matched to a gene: 4. CDR3 length: 13 residues. Germline V gene sequence: CDR1 SGHRS, CDR2 YFSETQ. The chain's CDR3 is CASRYGQGAEAFF. Written as DNA, the CDR3 is TGCGCCAGCAGATACGGACAGGGGGCTGAAGCTTTCTTT.

This chain connects TRBV7-9 to TRBJ2-2; D call uncertain. The V gene's germline CDR1 is SEHNR and CDR2 FQNEAQ (reference sequence). The length of the CDR3 is 13 residues. Trimming removed 6 bases at V and 4 bases at J, with 9 bases between. CDR3 sequence: CASRPGGTGELFF. Written as DNA, the CDR3 is TGTGCCAGCAGACCCGGTGGCACCGGGGAGCTGTTTTTT.

This clonotype was detected ten times or more. This sequence joins TRBV11-2 and TRBJ2-1, with D possibly being TRBD1 (7 bases). Trimming removed 5 bases from V and 6 bases from J, with 17 bases in between. Germline values: CDR1 SGHAT, CDR2 FQNNGV. The CDR3 runs 15 residues. CDR3 protein: CASSTGTPGGNEQFF. CDR3 coding DNA: TGTGCCAGCAGCACCGGGACTCCAGGGGGCAATGAGCAGTTCTTC.

This clonotype has at least ten counts. The chain recombines TRBV12-3 or TRBV12-4 with TRBJ2-5, with D perhaps TRBD2 (5 bases). The ends were cut back, 7 bases at V and 5 bases at J, with 17 bases in the middle. The CDR3 is made up of 14 amino acids. CDR3 amino acids: CASTDRQRGETQYF. CDR3 nucleotides: TGTGCCAGCACCGACCGTCAAAGAGGGGAGACCCAGTACTTC.

This clonotype was recorded many times. The chain uses TRBV28 and TRBJ2-3, with 9 positions matching TRBD1. The CDR3 runs to 14 residues. V was pared by 9 bases and J by 4 bases, with 8 bases of the junction left unmatched. Germline V gene data show CDR1 as MDHEN and CDR2 as SYDVKM. The CDR3 sequence is CASPPGTGSDTQYF. CDR3 DNA: TGTGCCAGTCCCCCAGGGACAGGGTCAGATACGCAGTATTTT.

At least ten counts were recorded for this clonotype. The chain employs TRBV7-2 and TRBJ2-7; maybe TRBD1 (5 bases). The CDR3 extends over 14 amino acids. CDR1 SGHTA and CDR2 FQGNSA come from the germline V gene. V was cut by 1 base and J by 0 bases, with 7 bases left in between. The CDR3 coding sequence is TGTGCCAGCAGCTTAGTACAGGTCTCCTACGAGCAGTACTTC. Translated, it gives CASSLVQVSYEQYF.

The table lists this clonotype with many counts. The chain has TRBV11-2 and TRBJ2-7; TRBD1 matches 10 bases. V was pared by 1 base and J by 9 bases, with 6 bases of the junction left unmatched. Germline V gene data show CDR1 as SGHAT and CDR2 as FQNNGV. The CDR3 loop spans 14 amino acids. CDR3 loop: CASSLGGQGRGQYF. In DNA, the CDR3 is TGTGCCAGCAGCTTAGGGGGACAGGGGCGTGGGCAGTACTTC.

A note on this clonotype: A much larger clone differs by one base, so this may be a read error. The chain uses TRBV12-3 or TRBV12-4 and TRBJ2-1, with TRBD1 matching over 9 bases. There are 14 residues in the CDR3. Losses at the gene ends were 6 bases for V and 10 bases for J; bases not matched to a gene: 10. The CDR3 is CASRPTGGLDEQFF. CDR3 in DNA: TGTGCCAGCAGACCGACAGGGGGTCTCGACGAGCAGTTCTTC.

The chain recombines TRBV7-2 with TRBJ2-1, with D possibly called TRBD1 or TRBD2 (7 bases each). Germline V CDR1 and CDR2: SGHTA, FQGNSA. Trimming pared 6 bases from V and 9 bases from J, leaving 21 bases between. CDR3 length: 15 residues. In DNA form, the CDR3 reads TGTGCCAGCAGTCATCCCAGGGGGGGGCGGGGTGAGCAGTTCTTC. Its translation: CASSHPRGGRGEQFF. Filled out from reference TRBV7-2 and TRBJ2-1, the complete variable domain reads GAGVSQSPSNKVTEKGKDVELRCDPISGHTALYWYRQSLGQGLEFLIYFQGNSAPDKSGLPSDRFSAERTGGSVSTLTIQRTQQEDSAVYLCASSHPRGGRGEQFFGPGTRLTVL.

The chain recombines TRBV3-1 with TRBJ1-2; TRBD1 might be the D (6 bases). Trimming shortened V by 0 bases and J by 1 base, and 21 bases separated the two germline ends. CDR3 length: 19 residues. Germline assignment: CDR1 LGHDT and CDR2 YNNKEL (reference sequence). The CDR3 nucleotides are TGTGCCAGCAGCCAAGATCTGGGAGGGGGAAGTGGATTTAACTATGGCTACACCTTC. This sequence encodes CASSQDLGGGSGFNYGYTF.

This clonotype has ten or more counts. This chain links TRBV3-1 with TRBJ2-3; D remains ambiguous. CDR1 is LGHDT, CDR2 YNNKEL, per germline (reference sequence). The CDR3 consists of 14 residues. The V gene lost 0 bases and the J gene lost 3 bases, with 7 bases spanning the gap. The CDR3 here is CASSQEATTDTQYF. CDR3 in DNA: TGTGCCAGCAGCCAAGAGGCGACTACAGATACGCAGTATTTT.

There are a few counts of this clonotype. CDR3 bases: TGCAGTGCTAGAGTGGGGACTAGCGGTACCCTCGAGCAGTACTTC. Translation: CSARVGTSGTLEQYF. V gene TRBV20-1 combines with J gene TRBJ2-7, with TRBD2 matching over 11 bases. The ends lost 1 base at V and 6 bases at J; junction bases unmatched: 8. Germline V lookup: CDR1 DFQATT, CDR2 SNEGSKA (reference sequence). The CDR3 spans 15 residues.

This clonotype was counted at least ten times. This sequence joins TRBV5-1 and TRBJ2-3, with a tentative D call TRBD1 (5 bases). Germline CDR1 SGHRS, CDR2 YFSETQ. Trimming stripped 0 bases from V and 4 bases from J, with 9 bases between. The CDR3 is 14 amino acids. The CDR3 DNA sequence: TGCGCCAGCAGCTTGGGGCAGGGCTCAGATACGCAGTATTTT. The encoded protein is CASSLGQGSDTQYF.

The chain has TRBV5-1 and TRBJ2-5; D is ambiguous. The CDR3 runs to 13 residues. Germline V gives CDR1 SGHRS, CDR2 YFSETQ. Trimming pared 4 bases from V and 4 bases from J, leaving 11 bases between. The DNA for the CDR3 is TGCGCCAGCAGCCCAGTGACGGGAGAGACCCAGTACTTC. This translates into CASSPVTGETQYF.

This clonotype showed up many times. This sequence joins TRBV7-2 and TRBJ1-1; D remains ambiguous. V lost 0 bases, J lost 13 bases, and 15 bases lay in between. This CDR3 has 13 residues. Germline CDR1 SGHTA, CDR2 FQGNSA. CDR3 sequence (DNA): TGTGCCAGCAGCTTAGCTGGGATCCTAAAAGGTTTCTTT. Residues: CASSLAGILKGFF.

This clonotype was seen only a few times. V is TRBV7-8 and J is TRBJ1-1; perhaps TRBD1 as D (6 bases). There are 14 residues in the CDR3. Trimming took off 5 bases at V and 7 bases at J, with 17 bases between the two ends. CDR1 and CDR2 (germline): SGHVS, FQNEAQ. CDR3 sequence reads: CASSGRTAGIEAFF. CDR3 in DNA: TGTGCCAGCAGCGGACGGACAGCCGGGATTGAAGCTTTCTTT. Complete variable domain (other parts from reference TRBV7-8 and TRBJ1-1): GAGVSQSPRYKVAKRGQDVALRCDPISGHVSLFWYQQALGQGPEFLTYFQNEAQLDKSGLPSDRFFAERPEGSVSTLKIQRTQQEDSAVYLCASSGRTAGIEAFFGQGTRLTVV.

In its sample, this clonotype was seen a few times. The rearrangement uses TRBV7-9 and TRBJ2-5; D might be TRBD1 or TRBD2, each matching 5 bases. Trimming removed 5 bases at V and 4 bases at J, with 20 bases between. Germline V gene sequence: CDR1 SEHNR, CDR2 FQNEAQ (reference sequence). The CDR3 is made up of 16 amino acids. The DNA of the CDR3 is TGTGCCAGCAGCGCCCGGGACCCCCTAGATCCAGAGACCCAGTACTTC. Translation: CASSARDPLDPETQYF.

There are a few counts of this clonotype. The V gene is TRBV29-1, the J gene TRBJ2-1, with D unresolved. Trimming took 5 bases from V and 4 from J, leaving 9 bases between them. This CDR3 is built from 12 residues. Germline lookup yields CDR1 SQVTM and CDR2 ANQGSEA. CDR3 amino acids: CSVQYEYNEQFF. Written as DNA, the CDR3 is TGCAGCGTTCAGTATGAATACAATGAGCAGTTCTTC.

This clonotype has at least ten counts. V and J are TRBV13 and TRBJ2-4; no definite D call. Per the germline V gene, CDR1 is PRHDT and CDR2 is FYEKMQ (reference sequence). CDR3 size: 13 residues. V was cut by 0 bases and J by 8 bases, with 8 bases left in between. CDR3 coding DNA: TGTGCCAGCAGCTTAGGAGGTCGGGACATTCAGTACTTC. Protein sequence: CASSLGGRDIQYF.

Many counts were recorded for this clonotype. V and J are TRBV13 and TRBJ2-7; 12 positions agree with TRBD1. The V and J ends lost 5 bases and 7 bases, in that order; junction bases with no gene match: 9. This CDR3 spans 15 amino acids. The germline gives CDR1 PRHDT, CDR2 FYEKMQ (reference sequence). The CDR3 region has the DNA TGTGCCAGCAGCAGAGGGACAGGGGGCTGGCTAGAGCAGTACTTC. Amino acid sequence: CASSRGTGGWLEQYF. Complete variable domain (other parts from reference TRBV13 and TRBJ2-7): AAGVIQSPRHLIKEKRETATLKCYPIPRHDTVYWYQQGPGQDPQFLISFYEKMQSDKGSIPDRFSAQQFSDYHSELNMSSLELGDSALYFCASSRGTGGWLEQYFGPGTRLTVT.

This clonotype was detected ten times or more. This rearrangement joins TRBV28 to TRBJ2-1; TRBD2 agrees at 11 bases. The CDR3 covers 15 residues. Germline loops: CDR1 MDHEN, CDR2 SYDVKM. Trimming took 7 bases from V and 2 from J; bases not matched to a gene: 4. In nucleotides, the CDR3 is TGTGCCAGCAAAATAGCGGGGGGGACCTACAATGAGCAGTTCTTC. This encodes CASKIAGGTYNEQFF.

J is TRBJ2-3 and V is TRBV24-1; 7 nucleotides match TRBD1. CDR1 and CDR2 from the germline V gene are KGHDR and SFDVKD. The V segment lost 3 bases and the J segment 3 bases; nucleotides outside the gene matches: 5. This CDR3 is built from 15 residues. The CDR3 sequence: CATSDQTQGTDTQYF. The CDR3 DNA reads as TGTGCCACCAGTGATCAGACACAGGGGACAGATACGCAGTATTTT.

This clonotype was recorded at least ten times. The rearrangement links TRBV12-3 or TRBV12-4 to TRBJ2-4; D possibly matches TRBD1 or TRBD2 (5 bases each). With 3 bases removed from V and 1 base from J, the gap between germline ends came to 13 bases. The CDR3 consists of 16 residues. The CDR3 DNA reads as TGTGCCAGCAGTTTGCTGATAGAGGGGGCCAAAAACATTCAGTACTTC. Amino acid sequence: CASSLLIEGAKNIQYF.

This chain links TRBV6-5 with TRBJ1-1; 8 positions agree with TRBD1. CDR3 length: 15 residues. V shed 5 bases, J shed 7 bases, and the junction held 12 bases outside the gene matches. Germline values: CDR1 MNHEY, CDR2 SVGAGI. Here the CDR3 DNA reads TGTGCCAGCAGTAACCTCCGGGGCAGGGGGCTTGAAGCTTTCTTT. It translates to CASSNLRGRGLEAFF.

The rearrangement joins TRBV7-2 to TRBJ1-2; TRBD1 agrees at 7 bases. Germline trimming cut 1 base from V and 9 bases from J; bases unmatched to any gene: 11. CDR3 length equals 15 residues. Germline CDR1 reads SGHTA; CDR2 reads FQGNSA. The CDR3 coding sequence is TGTGCCAGCAGCTTAGGGGTGGACAGGTCTGATCGCTACACCTTC. Residues: CASSLGVDRSDRYTF.

This clonotype appeared once. The rearrangement links TRBV27 to TRBJ2-7; TRBD1 agrees at 9 bases. The CDR3 totals 16 residues. Germline trimming cut 0 bases from V and 3 bases from J; bases unmatched to any gene: 6. The germline V gene has CDR1 MNHEY and CDR2 SMNVEV (reference sequence). The CDR3: CASSLSLGQGYYEQYF. CDR3 nucleotide sequence: TGTGCCAGCAGTTTATCCCTGGGACAGGGCTACTACGAGCAGTACTTC.

This clonotype was observed a few times. The chain couples TRBV19 to TRBJ2-5; no clear D gene. This CDR3 region has 15 residues. Trimming pared 4 bases from V and 0 bases from J, leaving 12 bases between. CDR1 and CDR2 (germline): LNHDA, SQIVND (reference sequence). CDR3 DNA: TGTGCCAGTAGTACCCGCATTGAGTACCAAGAGACCCAGTACTTC. Its translation is CASSTRIEYQETQYF.

This clonotype appeared many times. This rearrangement joins TRBV18 to TRBJ2-1; no reliable D call. The V gene lost 2 bases and the J gene lost 10 bases, with 6 bases spanning the gap. The CDR3 has 11 amino acids. CDR1 and CDR2 from the germline V gene are KGHSH and LQKENI. CDR3 sequence: CASSPKTEQFF. The CDR3 DNA reads TGTGCCAGCTCACCAAAGACAGAGCAGTTCTTC.